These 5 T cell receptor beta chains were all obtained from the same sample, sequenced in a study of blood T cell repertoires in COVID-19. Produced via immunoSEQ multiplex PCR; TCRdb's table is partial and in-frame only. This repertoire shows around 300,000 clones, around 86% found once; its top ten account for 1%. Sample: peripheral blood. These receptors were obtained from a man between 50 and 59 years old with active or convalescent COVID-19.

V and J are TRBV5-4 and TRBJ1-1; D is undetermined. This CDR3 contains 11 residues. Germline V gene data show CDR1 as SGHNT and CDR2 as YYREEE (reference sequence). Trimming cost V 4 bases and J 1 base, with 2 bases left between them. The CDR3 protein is CASSQNTEAFF. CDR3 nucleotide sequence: TGTGCCAGCAGCCAGAACACTGAAGCTTTCTTT.

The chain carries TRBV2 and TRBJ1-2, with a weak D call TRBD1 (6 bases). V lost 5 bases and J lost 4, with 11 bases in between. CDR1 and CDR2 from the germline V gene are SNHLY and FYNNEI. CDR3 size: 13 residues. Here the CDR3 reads CASSLQGSYGYTF. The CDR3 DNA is TGTGCCAGCAGTTTACAGGGAAGCTATGGCTACACCTTC.

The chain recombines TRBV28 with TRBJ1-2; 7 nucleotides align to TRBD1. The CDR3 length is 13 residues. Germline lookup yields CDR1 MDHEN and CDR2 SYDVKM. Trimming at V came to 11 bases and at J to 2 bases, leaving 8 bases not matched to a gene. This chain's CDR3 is CAGGKQGNYGYTF. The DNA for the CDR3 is TGTGCCGGAGGGAAACAGGGGAACTATGGCTACACCTTC.

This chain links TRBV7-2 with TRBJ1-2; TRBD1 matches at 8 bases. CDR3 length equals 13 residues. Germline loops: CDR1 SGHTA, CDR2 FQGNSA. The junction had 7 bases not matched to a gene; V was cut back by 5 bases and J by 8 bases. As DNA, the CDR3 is TGTGCCAGCAGCCGAGGGGACAGGAACGGCTACACCTTC. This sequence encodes CASSRGDRNGYTF. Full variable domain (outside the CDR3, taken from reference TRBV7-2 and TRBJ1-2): GAGVSQSPSNKVTEKGKDVELRCDPISGHTALYWYRQSLGQGLEFLIYFQGNSAPDKSGLPSDRFSAERTGGSVSTLTIQRTQQEDSAVYLCASSRGDRNGYTFGSGTRLTVV.

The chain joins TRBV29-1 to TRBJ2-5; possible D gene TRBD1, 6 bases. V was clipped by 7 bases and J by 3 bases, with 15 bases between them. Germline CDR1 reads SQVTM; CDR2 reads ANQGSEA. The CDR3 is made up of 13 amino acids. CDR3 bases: TGCAGCGGTAAGACAGGAGGCAAAGAGACCCAGTACTTC. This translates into CSGKTGGKETQYF. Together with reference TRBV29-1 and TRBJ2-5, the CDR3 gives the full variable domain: SAVISQKPSRDICQRGTSLTIQCQVDSQVTMMFWYRQQPGQSLTLIATANQGSEATYESGFVIDKFPISRPNLTFSTLTVSNMSPEDSSIYLCSGKTGGKETQYFGPGTRLLVL.